This entry lists 23 T cell receptor beta chains sequenced from one sample in a study of blood T cell repertoires in COVID-19. Assay used: immunoSEQ multiplex PCR; TCRdb lists only in-frame clones, some missing. Of about 42,000 clones in the sample, about 85% are singletons; the top ten hold approximately 13%. The sample was peripheral blood. These receptors were taken from a woman between 65 and 79 years old in a cohort sampled during active COVID-19.

The chain joins TRBV29-1 to TRBJ1-4; 8 bases agree with TRBD1. The CDR3 has 15 amino acids. The V segment lost 2 bases and the J segment 0 bases; nucleotides outside the gene matches: 2. Germline CDR1 reads SQVTM; CDR2 reads ANQGSEA. The CDR3 reads CSVEQGAATNEKLFF. As DNA, the CDR3 is TGCAGCGTTGAACAGGGGGCAGCAACTAATGAAAAACTGTTTTTT.

The chain recombines TRBV7-2 with TRBJ2-7, with D perhaps TRBD1 (6 bases). In germline, CDR1 is SGHTA, CDR2 FQGNSA. Trimming cost V 3 bases and J 3 bases, with 9 bases left between them. The CDR3 is made up of 13 amino acids. The CDR3 here is CASSFGQYYEQYF. CDR3 nucleotides: TGTGCCAGCAGCTTTGGACAGTACTACGAGCAGTACTTC.

V gene TRBV24-1 combines with J gene TRBJ1-2; D uncertain. V lost 5 bases and J lost 0, with 6 bases in between. The CDR3 has 13 residues. CDR1 is KGHDR and CDR2 is SFDVKD in the germline V gene. DNA for the CDR3: TGTGCCACCAGTGCGGGAGCTAACTATGGCTACACCTTC. Protein sequence: CATSAGANYGYTF.

This chain joins TRBV28 and TRBJ2-5; 7 nucleotides match TRBD2. The V and J ends lost 5 bases and 0 bases, in that order; junction bases with no gene match: 12. Germline V lookup: CDR1 MDHEN, CDR2 SYDVKM. The CDR3 sequence is 17 residues long. CDR3 region: CASSSPGEGPHQETQYF. For the CDR3, the DNA is TGTGCCAGCAGTAGCCCTGGGGAGGGCCCCCACCAAGAGACCCAGTACTTC.

The chain has TRBV4-1 and TRBJ2-7; D may be TRBD1 (6 bases). The germline V gene encodes CDR1 MGHRA and CDR2 YSYEKL. The CDR3 runs 17 residues. With 3 bases removed from V and 2 bases from J, the gap between germline ends came to 20 bases. This CDR3 is CASSQGAPGVDPYEQYF. The CDR3 DNA is TGCGCCAGCAGCCAGGGGGCCCCGGGCGTCGATCCCTACGAGCAGTACTTC.

The chain couples TRBV2 to TRBJ2-3, with TRBD2 identical over 10 bases. The trim removed 6 bases at V and 5 bases at J, leaving 8 bases unmatched. Per germline, CDR1 SNHLY and CDR2 FYNNEI. CDR3 length: 15 residues. CDR3 coding DNA: TGTGCCAGCAGGGGACTAGCGCCCGGGGGAGATACGCAGTATTTT. This encodes CASRGLAPGGDTQYF.

The chain carries TRBV3-1 (or the pseudogene TRBV3-2) and TRBJ1-6; possible D gene TRBD1, 5 bases. V was clipped by 6 bases and J by 8 bases, with 23 bases between them. Per germline, CDR1 LGHDT and CDR2 YNNKEL (reference sequence). The CDR3 runs to 17 residues. This CDR3 reads CASSHGSRTGHDSPLHF. CDR3 DNA: TGTGCCAGCAGTCACGGTTCTCGCACAGGCCATGATTCACCCCTCCACTTT.

The chain couples TRBV10-3 to TRBJ1-2; unclear D gene. From germline, CDR1 is ENHRY and CDR2 SYGVKD. The CDR3 is 13 amino acids. The V gene lost 4 bases and the J gene lost 7 bases, with 13 bases spanning the gap. In nucleotides, the CDR3 is TGTGCCATCAGTGTATCCGCGAATTCTGGCTACACCTTC. It yields the protein CAISVSANSGYTF.

This chain connects TRBV6-2 or TRBV6-3 to TRBJ2-5; D ambiguous. Germline CDR1 and CDR2: MNHEY and SVGEGT. The germline V and J ends were trimmed by 6 bases and 3 bases, with 11 bases remaining between them. This CDR3 is 13 amino acids long. CDR3 sequence reads: CASSSILEETQYF. The CDR3 bases are TGTGCCAGCAGCTCAATACTCGAAGAGACCCAGTACTTC.

This clone has only a few counts. The rearrangement links TRBV27 to TRBJ2-3; D is unclear. This CDR3 comprises 15 residues. Germline-derived CDR1 and CDR2 are MNHEY and SMNVEV (reference sequence). V lost 4 bases to trimming and J lost 0 bases, with 11 bases between them. The DNA for the CDR3 is TGTGCCAGCAGTTCCCCTCCCCCCAGCACAGATACGCAGTATTTT. This codes for CASSSPPPSTDTQYF.

The chain carries TRBV28 and TRBJ2-2; no definite D call. Germline assignment: CDR1 MDHEN and CDR2 SYDVKM. V lost 3 bases and J lost 5, with 13 bases in between. This CDR3 is 15 amino acids long. The CDR3 region has the DNA TGTGCCAGCAGTTTGCGGCAGTTATCGACCGGGGAGCTGTTTTTT. Its protein product is CASSLRQLSTGELFF.

This clone was observed a single time. V gene TRBV29-1 combines with J gene TRBJ1-1; D is possibly TRBD1 (5 bases). V dropped 4 bases and J dropped 5 bases, with 11 bases sitting between them. There are 12 residues in the CDR3. Germline CDR1 SQVTM, CDR2 ANQGSEA. This CDR3 reads CSVGRDGTEAFF. DNA of the CDR3: TGCAGCGTTGGCAGGGATGGTACTGAAGCTTTCTTT.

The CDR3 protein is CASGLSSPNEQFF. The CDR3, as DNA: TGTGCCAGCGGGTTGAGTAGCCCTAATGAGCAGTTCTTC. This rearrangement joins TRBV6-5 to TRBJ2-1; D not resolved. Trimming took off 8 bases at V and 7 bases at J, with 15 bases between the two ends. The CDR3 is made up of 13 amino acids. Germline V gene data show CDR1 as MNHEY and CDR2 as SVGAGI.

The chain links TRBV11-2 to TRBJ2-7, with D possibly TRBD1 on 5 matching bases. Germline assignment: CDR1 SGHAT and CDR2 FQNNGV. Trimming left V 5 bases short and J 0 bases short, with 11 bases between. There are 14 residues in the CDR3. In DNA, the CDR3 is TGTGCCAGCAGCCTTGGGGCCAGCTCCTACGAGCAGTACTTC. Its protein product is CASSLGASSYEQYF.

Only one count was recorded for this clone. The chain links TRBV18 to TRBJ1-2; TRBD1 agrees at 9 bases. Germline CDR1 KGHSH, CDR2 LQKENI. V shed 5 bases, J shed 2 bases, and the junction held 6 bases outside the gene matches. The CDR3 extends over 15 amino acids. The DNA of the CDR3 is TGTGCCAGCTCATCTGAACAGGGGGCGAACTATGGCTACACCTTC. Encoded protein: CASSSEQGANYGYTF.

This clone was found once. V and J are TRBV6-1 and TRBJ2-7, with D perhaps TRBD2 (6 bases). The CDR3 runs to 15 residues. Trimming stripped 0 bases from V and 1 base from J, with 10 bases between. Per the germline V gene, CDR1 is MNHNS and CDR2 is SASEGT. CDR3 amino acids: CASSEAPGRSYEQYF. The CDR3 DNA reads TGTGCCAGCAGTGAAGCACCAGGGAGGTCCTACGAGCAGTACTTC.

J is TRBJ2-3 and V is TRBV6-2 or TRBV6-3; perhaps TRBD1 as D (6 bases). CDR1 and CDR2 from the germline V gene are MNHEY and SVGEGT. The CDR3 contains 17 residues. Deletions cut 4 bases from V and 2 bases from J, with 19 bases between. This chain's CDR3 is CASSSVVTGGITDTQYF. The DNA of the CDR3 is TGTGCCAGCAGTTCCGTCGTGACAGGAGGAATCACAGATACGCAGTATTTT.

The V call is TRBV18, the J call TRBJ2-3; 8 positions agree with TRBD2. This CDR3 contains 16 residues. The J segment lost 1 base and the V segment lost 2 bases, leaving 5 bases of the junction unmatched. The V gene's germline CDR1 is KGHSH and CDR2 LQKENI. The CDR3 region is CASSPWREEGTDTQYF. The CDR3 DNA follows: TGTGCCAGCTCACCATGGCGGGAGGAAGGCACAGATACGCAGTATTTT.

This chain connects TRBV19 to TRBJ1-5, with D perhaps TRBD1 (5 bases). Germline lookup yields CDR1 LNHDA and CDR2 SQIVND (reference sequence). With 5 bases removed from V and 0 bases from J, the gap between germline ends came to 17 bases. The CDR3 is 17 amino acids. This chain's CDR3 is CASSPELQGVSNQPQHF. In DNA, the CDR3 is TGTGCCAGTAGTCCCGAACTCCAGGGCGTTAGCAATCAGCCCCAGCATTTT.

This clone was counted only a few times. The rearrangement links TRBV6-5 to TRBJ1-3; 9 bases align to TRBD1. This CDR3 is built from 15 residues. Looked up from germline, CDR1 is MNHEY and CDR2 is SVGAGI. Trimming took 5 bases from V and 2 from J; bases not matched to a gene: 4. In nucleotides, the CDR3 is TGTGCCAGCAGTCTACAGGGGGCAGCTGGAAACACCATATATTTT. This sequence encodes CASSLQGAAGNTIYF.

The chain combines TRBV2 with TRBJ2-2; tentatively, D is TRBD2 (5 bases). Germline V gives CDR1 SNHLY, CDR2 FYNNEI. This CDR3 comprises 14 residues. Trimming stripped 1 base from V and 6 bases from J, with 9 bases between. CDR3 amino acids: CASSEVGVSGELFF. The CDR3 DNA is TGTGCCAGCAGTGAAGTGGGAGTTTCCGGGGAGCTGTTTTTT.

The chain recombines TRBV6-6 with TRBJ2-1; possibly TRBD2 for D (5 bases). The CDR3 length is 16 residues. In germline, CDR1 is MNHNY, CDR2 SVGAGI (reference sequence). V gave up 2 bases and J gave up 5 bases, with 16 bases separating them. Here the CDR3 reads CASSYPMSGSNNEQFF. CDR3 bases: TGTGCCAGCAGTTACCCTATGAGCGGTAGTAACAATGAGCAGTTCTTC.

The rearrangement links TRBV6-1 to TRBJ2-5, with 8 bases fitting TRBD1. CDR1 and CDR2 (germline): MNHNS, SASEGT. The CDR3 runs 15 residues. Trimming at V came to 1 base and at J to 2 bases, leaving 3 bases not matched to a gene. CDR3 sequence: CASSEGQGRQETQYF. CDR3 in DNA: TGTGCCAGCAGTGAAGGACAGGGGAGGCAAGAGACCCAGTACTTC.